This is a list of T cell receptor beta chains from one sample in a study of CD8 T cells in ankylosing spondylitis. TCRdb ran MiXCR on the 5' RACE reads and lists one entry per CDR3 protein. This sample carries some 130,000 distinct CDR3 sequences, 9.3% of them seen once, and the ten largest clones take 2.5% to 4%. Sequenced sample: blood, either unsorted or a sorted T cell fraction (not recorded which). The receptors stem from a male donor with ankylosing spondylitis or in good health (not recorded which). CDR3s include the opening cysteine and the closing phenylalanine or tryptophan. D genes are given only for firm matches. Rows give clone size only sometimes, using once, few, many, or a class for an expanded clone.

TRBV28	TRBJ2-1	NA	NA	TGTGCCAGCAGTTTCCAACTACCGGCGGCGGACAATCAGTTCTTC	CASSFQLPAADNQFF
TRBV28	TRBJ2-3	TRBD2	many	TGTGCCAGCAGAAAGGTAGCGGGAGACACAGATACGCAGTATTTT	CASRKVAGDTDTQYF
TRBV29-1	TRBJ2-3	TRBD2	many	TGCAGCGTGGGAGGGGGAGCGGGAGGAGATACGCAGTATTTT	CSVGGGAGGDTQYF
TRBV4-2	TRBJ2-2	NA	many	TGTGCCAGCAGCCAAGATCCGGGGAACACCGGGGAGCTGTTTTTT	CASSQDPGNTGELFF
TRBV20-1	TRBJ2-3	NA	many	TGCAGTGCCGATACAGGTTCCGGAGATACGCAGTATTTT	CSADTGSGDTQYF
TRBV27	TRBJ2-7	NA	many	TGTGCCAGCAGTCCGAGGGCAGGGCCCGACTTCTACGAGCAGTACTTC	CASSPRAGPDFYEQYF
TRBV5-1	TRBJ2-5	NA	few	TGCGCCAGCAGCGGTGGGTACAGAGGCGAGACCCAGTACTTC	CASSGGYRGETQYF
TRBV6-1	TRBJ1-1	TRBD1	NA	TGTGCCAGCAGCTTCGACAGGGGAGGGACTGAAGCTTTCTTT	CASSFDRGGTEAFF
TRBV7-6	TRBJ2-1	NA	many	TGTGCCAGCAGCCGCCCTGGGGGAGTGGGTGAGCAGTTCTTC	CASSRPGGVGEQFF
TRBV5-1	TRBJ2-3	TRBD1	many	TGCGCCAGCAGCTTGTGGCCTAGTGTGCGGGGACAGGGGGGAGATACGCAGTATTTT	CASSLWPSVRGQGGDTQYF
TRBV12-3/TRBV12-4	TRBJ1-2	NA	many	TGTGCCAGCAGTTCAGGAGAGTCTGGCTACACCTTC	CASSSGESGYTF
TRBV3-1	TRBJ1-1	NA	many	TGTGCCAGCAGCCCAGGGCCGCGAAACACTGAAGCTTTCTTT	CASSPGPRNTEAFF
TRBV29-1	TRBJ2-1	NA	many	TGCAGCGTTGACGTGGGATCGGGCAATGAGCAGTTCTTC	CSVDVGSGNEQFF
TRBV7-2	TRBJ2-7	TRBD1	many	TGTGCCAGCAGCTCCCCCGGACAGGGAAGCCTTAGGGAGCAGTACTTC	CASSSPGQGSLREQYF
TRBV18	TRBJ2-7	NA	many	TGTGCCAGCTCACCGAAAAAAAATGAGGTCTCGAGCGAGCAGTACTTC	CASSPKKNEVSSEQYF
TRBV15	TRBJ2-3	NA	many	TGTGCCACCAGCAGAGATCGGGTTAGCACAGATACGCAGTATTTT	CATSRDRVSTDTQYF
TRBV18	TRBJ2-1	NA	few	TGTGCCAGCTCATCTCCAGCCCGGTACAATGAGCAGTTCTTC	CASSSPARYNEQFF
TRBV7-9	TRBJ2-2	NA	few	TGTGCCAGCAGCCCGGACCCCTACCCCTTCTCCGGGGAGCTGTTTTTT	CASSPDPYPFSGELFF
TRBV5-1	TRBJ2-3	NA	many	TGCGCCAGCAGCTTGGGTCAGGCTAGCGCAGATACGCAGTATTTT	CASSLGQASADTQYF
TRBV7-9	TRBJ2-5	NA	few	TGTGCCAGCAGCTTCCGGTCATTCCAAGAGACCCAGTACTTC	CASSFRSFQETQYF
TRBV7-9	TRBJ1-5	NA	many	TGTGCCAGCAGCTTAAGTCGACAGGCTGGCGCACAGCCCCAGCATTTT	CASSLSRQAGAQPQHF
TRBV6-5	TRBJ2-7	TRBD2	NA	TGTGCCAGCAGTTACTTAGCGGGAGTTTCCGAGCAGTACTTC	CASSYLAGVSEQYF
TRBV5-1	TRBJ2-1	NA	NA	TGCGCCAGCAGCTTGGACACTTACAATGAGCAGTTCTTC	CASSLDTYNEQFF
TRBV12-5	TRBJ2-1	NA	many	TGTGCTAGTGGTTTGGACCTGCCTAACAATGAGCAGTTCTTC	CASGLDLPNNEQFF
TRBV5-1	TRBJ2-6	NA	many	TGCGCCAGCAGCTCGACCCCCCCGGGACTCCTCTCTGGGGCCAACGTCCTGACTTTC	CASSSTPPGLLSGANVLTF
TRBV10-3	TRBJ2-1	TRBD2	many	TGTGCCATCAGTGAGGGTCTAGCGGAAAACAATGAGCAGTTCTTC	CAISEGLAENNEQFF
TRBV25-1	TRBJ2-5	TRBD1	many	TGTGCCAGCACCGGGACAGGGGGCGAAGAGACCCAGTACTTC	CASTGTGGEETQYF
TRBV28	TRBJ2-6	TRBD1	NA	TGTGCCAGCAGCACGACAGGGGGCACCTCTGGGGCCAACGTCCTGACTTTC	CASSTTGGTSGANVLTF
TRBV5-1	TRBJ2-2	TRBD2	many	TGCGCCAGCAGCGCACTCCCGGGACAAAGACGAGCGGGAGCGCGGACCGGGGAGCTGTTTTTT	CASSALPGQRRAGARTGELFF
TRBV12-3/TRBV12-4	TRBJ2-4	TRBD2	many	TGTGCCAGCAGTTTAGTATTCTGGACTAGCGACGCCCGAGGAGCCAAAAACATTCAGTACTTC	CASSLVFWTSDARGAKNIQYF
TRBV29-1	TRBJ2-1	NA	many	TGCAGCGTTGAATCGGGGTACTCCTACAATGAGCAGTTCTTC	CSVESGYSYNEQFF
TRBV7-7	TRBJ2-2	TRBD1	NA	TGTGCCAGCAGCGGAACCGGGACAGGACTCGGGGAGCTGTTTTTT	CASSGTGTGLGELFF
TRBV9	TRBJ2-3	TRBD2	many	TGTGCCAGCAGCGTTATAGCGGGAGGTAGCACAGATACGCAGTATTTT	CASSVIAGGSTDTQYF
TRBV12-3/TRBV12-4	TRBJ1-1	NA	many	TGTGCCAGCAGTTTATGGGGTACCGGAGGGACTGAAGCTTTCTTT	CASSLWGTGGTEAFF
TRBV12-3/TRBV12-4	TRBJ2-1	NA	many	TGTGCCAGCAGTTTCAGCTACAATGAGCAGTTCTTC	CASSFSYNEQFF
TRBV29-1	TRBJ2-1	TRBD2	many	TGCAGCGTTGATGAGGCGGGAGGGCCGGGGCAGTTCTTC	CSVDEAGGPGQFF
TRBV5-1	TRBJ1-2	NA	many	TGCGCCAGCAGCTTTACGACAGAGCTTTCTAAGGGCTACACCTTC	CASSFTTELSKGYTF
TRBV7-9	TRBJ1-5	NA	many	TGTGCCAGCACCCACGGGATCCGACAGCCCCAGCATTTT	CASTHGIRQPQHF
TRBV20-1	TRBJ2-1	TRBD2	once	TGCAGTGCCCCTATCGGCGGCGGGAGAGGAAAAAATGAGCAGTTCTTC	CSAPIGGGRGKNEQFF
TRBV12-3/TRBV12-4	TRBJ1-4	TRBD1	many	TGTGCCAGTCAGGGGGTCGGCTATGAAAAACTGTTTTTT	CASQGVGYEKLFF
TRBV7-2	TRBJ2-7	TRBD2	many	TGTGCCAGCAGCTTAGCGGCTAGCGGAGCGTACGAGCAGTACTTC	CASSLAASGAYEQYF
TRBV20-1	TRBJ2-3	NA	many	TGCAGTGCTAGAGCTGGCGGGGACACAGATACGCAGTATTTT	CSARAGGDTDTQYF
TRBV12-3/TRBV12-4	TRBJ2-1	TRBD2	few	TGTGCCAGCAGTCTGCTAGCGGGAGGGGGCTACAATGAGCAGTTCTTC	CASSLLAGGGYNEQFF
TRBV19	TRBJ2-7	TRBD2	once	TGTGCCAGTAGTATTACGGGACTAGCGCGTTTGGGAGAAGACTACGAGGAGTACTTC	CASSITGLARLGEDYEEYF
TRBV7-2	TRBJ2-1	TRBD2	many	TGTGCCAGCAGCTTCCACCTTCTAGCGGCACGTAAAAATGAGCAGTTCTTC	CASSFHLLAARKNEQFF
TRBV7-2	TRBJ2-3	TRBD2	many	TGTGCCAGCAGCTTAAGCGGGGGCACAGATACGCAGTATTTT	CASSLSGGTDTQYF
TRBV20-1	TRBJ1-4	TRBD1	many	TGCAGTGCAGCCTCGCTCTTGGACAGGGGCGAAAAACTGTTTTTT	CSAASLLDRGEKLFF